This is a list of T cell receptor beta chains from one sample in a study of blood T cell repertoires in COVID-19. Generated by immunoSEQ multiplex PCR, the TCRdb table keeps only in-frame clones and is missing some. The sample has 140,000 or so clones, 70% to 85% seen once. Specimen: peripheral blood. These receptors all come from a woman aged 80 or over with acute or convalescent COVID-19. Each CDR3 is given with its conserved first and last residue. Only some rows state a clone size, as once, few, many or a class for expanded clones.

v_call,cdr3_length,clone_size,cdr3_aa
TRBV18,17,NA,CASSPVSDRAPNTEAFF
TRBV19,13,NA,CASSPGIRQPQHF
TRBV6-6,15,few,CASLSFRDRAYGYTF
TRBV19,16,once,CASSSPGQGHYNEQFF
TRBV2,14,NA,CASRADRNSYEQYF
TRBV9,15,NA,CASSVVGGSGNTIYF
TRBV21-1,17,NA,CASSKGASGDPNSPLHF
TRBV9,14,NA,CASSPGQGPREAFF
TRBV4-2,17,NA,CASSQAGRTSGYNEQFF
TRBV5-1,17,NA,CASSWADRAWGNTEAFF
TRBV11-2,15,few,CASSSLSESGNTIYF
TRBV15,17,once,CATSRDEGTPSGNTIYF
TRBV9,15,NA,CASSLGRVSTDTQYF
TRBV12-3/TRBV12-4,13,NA,CASTLDRGSEQYF
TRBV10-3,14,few,CAISESVRGYGYTF
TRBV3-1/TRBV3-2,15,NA,CASSQEPQTGNEQFF
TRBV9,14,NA,CASSPSRFEETQYF
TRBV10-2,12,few,CASSDGSYGYTF
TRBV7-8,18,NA,CASSLENRQAARSYEQYF
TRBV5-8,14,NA,CASSVGRGTDTQYF
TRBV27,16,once,CASSPFGGALNYGYTF
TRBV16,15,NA,CASSQSQGAREKLFF
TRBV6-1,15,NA,CASSDLTGNLEKLFF
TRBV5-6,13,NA,CASSWTRYNEQFF
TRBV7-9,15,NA,CASSLAQGINQPQHF
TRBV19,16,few,CASSISGQGAQETQYF
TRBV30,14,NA,CAWNGGTQDSPLHF
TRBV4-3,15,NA,CASSQDVGGIGELFF
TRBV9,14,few,CASSVGGMSTEAFF
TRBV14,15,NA,CASSQGTAWGNEQFF
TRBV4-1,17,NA,CASSQLVAGVNPYEQYF
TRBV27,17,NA,CASSLSAGGPSYNEQFF
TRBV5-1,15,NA,CASSRSGGDNTEAFF
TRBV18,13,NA,CASSPSPGNGYTF
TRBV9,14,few,CASSVGPRFYEQYF